This T cell receptor beta chain was recovered during a study of shared clonotypes between healthy human individuals. As for the study in general: Per donor, CD8 memory used one plate, CD8 naive used two, CD4 memory used three and CD4 naive used three. Study-level points and caveats: Unshared clonotypes carried lower generation probabilities than those common to all four donors.

HIV-negative, healthy adults without recent acute infections or vaccinations were the donors. Donors were Caucasian adults residing in Nashville, Tennessee, USA. V was clipped by 0 bases and J by 12 bases; unmatched bases: 14. This CDR3 region has 16 residues. CDR1 is KGHSH, CDR2 LQKENI, per germline. Assay used: immunoSEQ multiplex PCR; TCRdb lists only in-frame clones, some missing. The sample has hundreds of thousands of clones, roughly 70% seen once. This clone was found many times. Its antigen remains unidentified. The sequence was collected from a woman in her thirties in good health. Sequenced material: memory CD4+ T cells sorted from blood. Subset described: CD45RA-negative fraction. The chain employs TRBV18 and TRBJ2-1; 7 positions agree with TRBD2. CDR3 loop: CASSPPGQAGGGGQFF. The CDR3 region has the DNA TGTGCCAGCTCACCACCGGGTCAGGCAGGCGGCGGGGGGCAGTTCTTC.